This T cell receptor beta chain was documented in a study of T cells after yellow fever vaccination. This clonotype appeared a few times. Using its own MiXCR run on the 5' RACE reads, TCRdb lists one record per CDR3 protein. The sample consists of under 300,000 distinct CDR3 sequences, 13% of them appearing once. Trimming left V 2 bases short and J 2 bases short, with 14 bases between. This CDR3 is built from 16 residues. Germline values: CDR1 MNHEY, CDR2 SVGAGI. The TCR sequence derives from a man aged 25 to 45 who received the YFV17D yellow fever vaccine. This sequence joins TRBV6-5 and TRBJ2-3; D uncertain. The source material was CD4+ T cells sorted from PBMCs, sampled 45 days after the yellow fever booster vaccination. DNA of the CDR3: TGTGCCAGCAGTTACCGGCTGAACTGGGTCACAGATACGCAGTATTTT. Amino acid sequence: CASSYRLNWVTDTQYF.